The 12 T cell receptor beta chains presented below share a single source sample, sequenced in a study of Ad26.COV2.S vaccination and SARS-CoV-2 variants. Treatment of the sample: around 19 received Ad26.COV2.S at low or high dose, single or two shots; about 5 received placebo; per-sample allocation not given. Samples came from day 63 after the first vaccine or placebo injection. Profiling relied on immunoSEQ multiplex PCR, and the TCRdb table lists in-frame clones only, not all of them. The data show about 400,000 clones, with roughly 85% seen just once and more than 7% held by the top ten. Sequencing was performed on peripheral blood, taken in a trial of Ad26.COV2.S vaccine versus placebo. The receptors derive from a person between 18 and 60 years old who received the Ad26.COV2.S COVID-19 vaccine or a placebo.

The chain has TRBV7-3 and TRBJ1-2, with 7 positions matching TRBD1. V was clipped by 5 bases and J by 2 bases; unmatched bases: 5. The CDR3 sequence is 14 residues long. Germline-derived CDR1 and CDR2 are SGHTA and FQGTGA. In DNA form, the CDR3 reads TGTGCCAGCAGCCCCGGGACAGCGAACTATGGCTACACCTTC. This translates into CASSPGTANYGYTF.

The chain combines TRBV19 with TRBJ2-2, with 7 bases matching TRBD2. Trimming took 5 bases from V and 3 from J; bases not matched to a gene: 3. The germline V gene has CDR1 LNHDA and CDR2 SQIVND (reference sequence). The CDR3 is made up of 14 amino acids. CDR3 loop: CASSRGGHTGELFF. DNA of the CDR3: TGTGCCAGTAGTCGCGGGGGACACACCGGGGAGCTGTTTTTT.

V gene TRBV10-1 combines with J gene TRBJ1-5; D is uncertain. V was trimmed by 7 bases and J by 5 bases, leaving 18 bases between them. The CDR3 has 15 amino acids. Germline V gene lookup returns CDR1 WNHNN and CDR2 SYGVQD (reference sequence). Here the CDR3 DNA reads TGCGCCAGCACCAGACACCTCCACGGCGATCAGCCCCAGCATTTT. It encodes CASTRHLHGDQPQHF.

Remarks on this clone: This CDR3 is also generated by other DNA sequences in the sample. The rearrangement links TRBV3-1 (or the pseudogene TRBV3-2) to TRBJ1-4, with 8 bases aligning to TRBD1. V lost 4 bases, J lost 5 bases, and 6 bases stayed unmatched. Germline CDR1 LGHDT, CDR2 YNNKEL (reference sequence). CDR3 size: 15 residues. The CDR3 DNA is TGTGCCAGCAGCCCTCGACAGGGGAGGAATGAAAAACTGTTTTTT. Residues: CASSPRQGRNEKLFF.

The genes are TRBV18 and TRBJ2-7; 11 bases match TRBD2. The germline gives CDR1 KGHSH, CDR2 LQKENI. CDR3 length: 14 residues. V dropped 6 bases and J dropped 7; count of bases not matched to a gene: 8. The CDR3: CASSETSGAVEQYF. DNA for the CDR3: TGTGCCAGCTCTGAGACTAGCGGGGCTGTGGAGCAGTACTTC.

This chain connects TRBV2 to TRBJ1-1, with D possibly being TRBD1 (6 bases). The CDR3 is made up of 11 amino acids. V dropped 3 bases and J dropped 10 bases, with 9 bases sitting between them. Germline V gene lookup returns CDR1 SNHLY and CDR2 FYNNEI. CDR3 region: CASSEGAGAFF. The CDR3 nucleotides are TGTGCCAGCAGTGAGGGGGCGGGAGCTTTCTTT. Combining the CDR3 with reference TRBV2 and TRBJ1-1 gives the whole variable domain EPEVTQTPSHQVTQMGQEVILRCVPISNHLYFYWYRQILGQKVEFLVSFYNNEISEKSEIFDDQFSVERPDGSNFTLKIRSTKLEDSAMYFCASSEGAGAFFGQGTRLTVV.

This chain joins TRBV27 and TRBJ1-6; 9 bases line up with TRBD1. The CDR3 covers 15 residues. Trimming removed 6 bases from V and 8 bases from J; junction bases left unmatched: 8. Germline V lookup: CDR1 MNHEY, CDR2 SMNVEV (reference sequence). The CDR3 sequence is CASREPGTGYSPLHF. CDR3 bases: TGTGCCAGCAGGGAACCGGGGACAGGGTATTCACCCCTCCACTTT.

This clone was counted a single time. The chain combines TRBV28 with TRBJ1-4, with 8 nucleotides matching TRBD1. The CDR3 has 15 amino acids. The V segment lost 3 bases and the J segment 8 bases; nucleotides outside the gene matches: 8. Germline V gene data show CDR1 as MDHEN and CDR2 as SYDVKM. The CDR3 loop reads CASSFLGTGGEKLFF. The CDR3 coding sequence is TGTGCCAGCAGTTTCCTCGGGACAGGCGGCGAAAAACTGTTTTTT.

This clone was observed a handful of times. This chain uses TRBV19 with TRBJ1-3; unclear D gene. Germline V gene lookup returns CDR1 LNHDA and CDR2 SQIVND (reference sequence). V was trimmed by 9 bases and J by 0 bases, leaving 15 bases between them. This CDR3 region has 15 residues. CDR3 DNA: TGTGCCAGCATGTATGACGGATACTCTGGAAACACCATATATTTT. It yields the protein CASMYDGYSGNTIYF.

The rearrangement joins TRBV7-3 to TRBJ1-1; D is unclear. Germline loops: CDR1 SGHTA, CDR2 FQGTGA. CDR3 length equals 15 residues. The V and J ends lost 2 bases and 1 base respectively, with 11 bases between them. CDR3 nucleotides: TGTGCCAGCAGCTTAGGTAATGTGGAGAACACTGAAGCTTTCTTT. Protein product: CASSLGNVENTEAFF. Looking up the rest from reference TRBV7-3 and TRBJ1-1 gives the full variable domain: GAGVSQTPSNKVTEKGKYVELRCDPISGHTALYWYRQSLGQGPEFLIYFQGTGAADDSGLPNDRFFAVRPEGSVSTLKIQRTERGDSAVYLCASSLGNVENTEAFFGQGTRLTVV.

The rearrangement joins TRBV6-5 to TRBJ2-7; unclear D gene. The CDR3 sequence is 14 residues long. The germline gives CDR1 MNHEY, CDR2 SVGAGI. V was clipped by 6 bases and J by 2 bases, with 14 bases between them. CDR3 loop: CASRNGVLPYEQYF. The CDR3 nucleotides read TGTGCCAGCAGAAACGGAGTTCTCCCCTACGAGCAGTACTTC.

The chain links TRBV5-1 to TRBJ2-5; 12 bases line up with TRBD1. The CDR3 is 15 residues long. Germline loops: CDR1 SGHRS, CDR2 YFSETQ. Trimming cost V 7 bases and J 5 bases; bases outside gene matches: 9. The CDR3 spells CASSFVGTGGETQYF. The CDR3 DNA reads TGCGCCAGCTCCTTTGTGGGGACAGGGGGCGAGACCCAGTACTTC. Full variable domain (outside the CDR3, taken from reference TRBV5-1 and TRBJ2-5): KAGVTQTPRYLIKTRGQQVTLSCSPISGHRSVSWYQQTPGQGLQFLFEYFSETQRNKGNFPGRFSGRQFSNSRSEMNVSTLELGDSALYLCASSFVGTGGETQYFGPGTRLLVL.